A single sample is the source of the 12 T cell receptor beta chains below, sequenced in a study of cytomegalovirus exposure and HLA in healthy donors. Repertoires were generated with immunoSEQ multiplex PCR, while TCRdb's copy carries only in-frame clones and drops some. The sample holds a few hundred thousand clones, more than 80% seen once. The specimen sequenced was PBMCs. Receptor source: a woman under 30 in good health and CMV-seronegative.

The V gene is TRBV6-5, the J gene TRBJ2-7; D is unresolved. With 2 bases removed from V and 2 bases from J, the gap between germline ends came to 10 bases. The CDR3 totals 14 residues. Germline V gene data show CDR1 as MNHEY and CDR2 as SVGAGI. CDR3 residues: CASSYGAEPYEQYF. The DNA of the CDR3 is TGTGCCAGCAGTTACGGAGCCGAACCCTACGAGCAGTACTTC.

This rearrangement joins TRBV27 to TRBJ1-1; 7 nucleotides match TRBD1. The CDR3 totals 16 residues. Germline trimming cut 6 bases from V and 0 bases from J; bases unmatched to any gene: 10. Germline CDR1 and CDR2: MNHEY and SMNVEV (reference sequence). In nucleotides, the CDR3 is TGTGCCAGCAGGGCAAGACAGGGTTTAATGAACACTGAAGCTTTCTTT. Translated, it gives CASRARQGLMNTEAFF.

This chain uses TRBV28 with TRBJ1-5; 7 bases are a match to TRBD1. The length of the CDR3 is 14 residues. CDR1 MDHEN and CDR2 SYDVKM come from the germline V gene. The ends lost 6 bases at V and 3 bases at J; junction bases unmatched: 5. For the CDR3, the DNA is TGTGCCAGCAGAACCGGGACAGTCAATCAGCCCCAGCATTTT. It encodes CASRTGTVNQPQHF.

The chain carries TRBV4-1 and TRBJ2-7; 7 bases align to TRBD2. The CDR3 runs 17 residues. J gave up 4 bases and V 0 bases, and 12 bases lay outside the gene matches. Germline loops: CDR1 MGHRA, CDR2 YSYEKL. CDR3 residues: CASSQESSGAHLYEQYF. The DNA of the CDR3 is TGCGCCAGCAGCCAAGAATCTAGCGGAGCTCATTTATACGAGCAGTACTTC.

The chain carries TRBV27 and TRBJ2-5; 7 bases are a match to TRBD2. V shed 7 bases and J 5 bases; nucleotides not matched to a gene: 10. The CDR3 has 14 amino acids. Germline assignment: CDR1 MNHEY and CDR2 SMNVEV (reference sequence). The CDR3: CASNRGGSAETQYF. Here the CDR3 DNA reads TGTGCCAGCAACCGCGGGGGATCAGCCGAGACCCAGTACTTC.

This sequence joins TRBV28 and TRBJ1-2; D remains ambiguous. The CDR3 runs 11 residues. CDR1 and CDR2 (germline): MDHEN, SYDVKM. V lost 5 bases and J lost 3, with 4 bases in between. CDR3 DNA: TGTGCCAGCAGTATAGACTATGGCTACACCTTC. Its translation is CASSIDYGYTF.

This clone is a singleton in its sample. DNA for the CDR3: TGTGCCAGCAGCTCAAGTAGTTCTGGGGCCAACGTCCTGACTTTC. Amino acids: CASSSSSSGANVLTF. V gene TRBV7-9 combines with J gene TRBJ2-6; D uncertain. Germline loops: CDR1 SEHNR, CDR2 FQNEAQ (reference sequence). The CDR3 covers 15 residues. Trimming took 4 bases from V and 1 from J, leaving 8 bases between them.

The chain carries TRBV7-2 and TRBJ2-3; TRBD2 matches 10 bases. The CDR3 has 13 amino acids. Germline loops: CDR1 SGHTA, CDR2 FQGNSA. V dropped 8 bases and J dropped 4; count of bases not matched to a gene: 3. The DNA of the CDR3 is TGTGCCAGCGGACTAGCGGAACCAGATACGCAGTATTTT. Translation: CASGLAEPDTQYF.

J is TRBJ1-2 and V is TRBV7-8; D ambiguous. The V gene's germline CDR1 is SGHVS and CDR2 FQNEAQ. Trimming took off 2 bases at V and 4 bases at J, with 11 bases between the two ends. This CDR3 is 14 amino acids long. CDR3 loop: CASSLQFEVYGYTF. Here the CDR3 DNA reads TGTGCCAGCAGCTTACAATTCGAGGTCTATGGCTACACCTTC.

This clone was seen more than once but under ten times. V usage is TRBV11-1 and J usage is TRBJ2-1; TRBD2 agrees at 7 bases. Trimming cost V 0 bases and J 5 bases; bases outside gene matches: 1. From germline, CDR1 is SGHAT and CDR2 FQDESV (reference sequence). CDR3 size: 14 residues. The CDR3 region has the DNA TGTGCCAGCAGCTTAGCGCTAGCGGACAATGAGCAGTTCTTC. This codes for CASSLALADNEQFF.

This chain links TRBV2 with TRBJ2-1, with D perhaps TRBD2 (6 bases). Germline loops: CDR1 SNHLY, CDR2 FYNNEI. CDR3 length: 17 amino acids. V was cut by 0 bases and J by 4 bases, with 16 bases left in between. CDR3 protein: CASSEARGASVYNEQFF. DNA for the CDR3: TGTGCCAGCAGTGAAGCTCGGGGTGCTAGCGTTTACAATGAGCAGTTCTTC.

The CDR3 protein is CASSPRDTYGYTF. The DNA of the CDR3 is TGTGCCAGCTCACCGAGGGACACCTATGGCTACACCTTC. The V call is TRBV18, the J call TRBJ1-2; possibly TRBD1 for D (6 bases). From germline, CDR1 is KGHSH and CDR2 LQKENI. The CDR3 has 13 amino acids. The V gene lost 3 bases and the J gene lost 4 bases, with 9 bases spanning the gap.